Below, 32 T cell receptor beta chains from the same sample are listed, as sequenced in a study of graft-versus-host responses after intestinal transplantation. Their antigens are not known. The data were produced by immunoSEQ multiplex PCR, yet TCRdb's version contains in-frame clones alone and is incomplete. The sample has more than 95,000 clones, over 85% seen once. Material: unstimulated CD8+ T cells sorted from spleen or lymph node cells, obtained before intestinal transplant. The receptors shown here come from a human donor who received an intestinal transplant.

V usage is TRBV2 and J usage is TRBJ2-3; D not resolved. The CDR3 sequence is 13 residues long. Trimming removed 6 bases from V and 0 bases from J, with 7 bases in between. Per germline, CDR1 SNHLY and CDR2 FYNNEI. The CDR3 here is CASRSESTDTQYF. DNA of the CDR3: TGTGCCAGCAGATCGGAGAGCACAGATACGCAGTATTTT.

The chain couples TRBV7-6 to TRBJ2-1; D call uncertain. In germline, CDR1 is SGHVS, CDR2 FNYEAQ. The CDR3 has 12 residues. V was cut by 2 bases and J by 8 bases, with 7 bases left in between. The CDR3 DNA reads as TGTGCCAGCAGCTTACTCGTCCATGAGCAGTTCTTC. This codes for CASSLLVHEQFF.

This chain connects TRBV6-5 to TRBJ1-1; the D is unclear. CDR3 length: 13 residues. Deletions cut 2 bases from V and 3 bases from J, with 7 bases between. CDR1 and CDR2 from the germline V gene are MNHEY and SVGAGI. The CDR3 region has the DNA TGTGCCAGCAGTTACATCAAGTACACTGAAGCTTTCTTT. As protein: CASSYIKYTEAFF.

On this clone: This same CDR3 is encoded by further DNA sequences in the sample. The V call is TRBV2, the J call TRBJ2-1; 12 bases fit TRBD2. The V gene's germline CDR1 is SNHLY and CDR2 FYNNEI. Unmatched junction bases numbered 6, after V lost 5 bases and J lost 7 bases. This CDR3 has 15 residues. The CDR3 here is CASSPSGGAYNEQFF. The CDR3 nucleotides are TGTGCCAGCAGTCCTAGCGGGGGGGCTTATAATGAGCAGTTCTTC.

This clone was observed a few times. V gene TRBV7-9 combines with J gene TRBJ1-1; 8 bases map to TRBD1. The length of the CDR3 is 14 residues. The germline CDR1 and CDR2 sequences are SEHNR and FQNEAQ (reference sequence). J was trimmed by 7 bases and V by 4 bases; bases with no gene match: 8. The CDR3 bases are TGTGCCAGCAGCTCCCGAGGACAGGGTGGTGAAGCTTTCTTT. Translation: CASSSRGQGGEAFF.

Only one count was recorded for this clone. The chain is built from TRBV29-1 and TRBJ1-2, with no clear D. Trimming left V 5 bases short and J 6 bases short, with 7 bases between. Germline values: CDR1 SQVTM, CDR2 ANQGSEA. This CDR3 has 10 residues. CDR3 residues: CSVSVNGYTF. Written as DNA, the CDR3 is TGCAGCGTTTCAGTCAATGGCTACACCTTC.

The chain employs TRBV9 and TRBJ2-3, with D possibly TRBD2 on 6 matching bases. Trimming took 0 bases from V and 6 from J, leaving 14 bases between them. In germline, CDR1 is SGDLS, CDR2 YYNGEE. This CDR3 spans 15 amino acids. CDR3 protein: CASSVESRGMDTQYF. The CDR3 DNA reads TGTGCCAGCAGCGTAGAAAGCCGGGGGATGGATACGCAGTATTTT.

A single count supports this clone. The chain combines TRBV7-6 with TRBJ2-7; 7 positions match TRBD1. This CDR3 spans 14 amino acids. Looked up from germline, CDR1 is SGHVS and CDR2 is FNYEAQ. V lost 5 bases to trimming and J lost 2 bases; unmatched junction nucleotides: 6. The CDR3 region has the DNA TGTGCCAGCAGCCCAGGACAGGCTACCTACGAGCAGTACTTC. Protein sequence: CASSPGQATYEQYF.

CDR3 loop: CASSQIFTNEQFF. CDR3 DNA: TGCGCCAGCAGCCAAATATTTACGAATGAGCAGTTCTTC. The V gene is TRBV4-1, the J gene TRBJ2-1, with D unresolved. The V end was cut by 2 bases, the J end by 7 bases, with 9 bases between. Germline V gene sequence: CDR1 MGHRA, CDR2 YSYEKL. This CDR3 region has 13 residues.

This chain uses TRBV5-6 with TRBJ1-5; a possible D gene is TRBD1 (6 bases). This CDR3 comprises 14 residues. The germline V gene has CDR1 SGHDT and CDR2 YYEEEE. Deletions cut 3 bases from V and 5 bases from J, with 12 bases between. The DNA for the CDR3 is TGTGCCAGCAGCTCGAGACAGGTTGATCAGCCCCAGCATTTT. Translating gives CASSSRQVDQPQHF.

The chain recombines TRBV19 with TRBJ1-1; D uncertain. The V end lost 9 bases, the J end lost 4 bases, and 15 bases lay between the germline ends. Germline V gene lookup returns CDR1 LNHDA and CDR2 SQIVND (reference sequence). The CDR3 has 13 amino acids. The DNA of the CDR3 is TGTGCCAGCTCCTGGGATGATGGCACTGAAGCTTTCTTT. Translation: CASSWDDGTEAFF. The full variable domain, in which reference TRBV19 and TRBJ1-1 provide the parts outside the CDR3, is DGGITQSPKYLFRKEGQNVTLSCEQNLNHDAMYWYRQDPGQGLRLIYYSQIVNDFQKGDIAEGYSVSREKKESFPLTVTSAQKNPTAFYLCASSWDDGTEAFFGQGTRLTVV.

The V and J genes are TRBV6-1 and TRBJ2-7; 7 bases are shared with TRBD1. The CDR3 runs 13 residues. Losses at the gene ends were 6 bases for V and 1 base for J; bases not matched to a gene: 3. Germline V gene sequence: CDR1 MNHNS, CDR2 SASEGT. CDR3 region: CASSPGQSYEQYF. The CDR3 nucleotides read TGTGCCAGCAGCCCGGGACAGTCCTACGAGCAGTACTTC.

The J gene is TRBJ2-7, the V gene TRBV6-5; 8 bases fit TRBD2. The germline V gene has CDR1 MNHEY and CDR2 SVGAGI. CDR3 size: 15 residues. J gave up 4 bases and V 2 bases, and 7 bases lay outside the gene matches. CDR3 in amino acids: CASSYGRGELYEQYF. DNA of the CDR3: TGTGCCAGCAGTTACGGGCGGGGGGAGTTGTACGAGCAGTACTTC.

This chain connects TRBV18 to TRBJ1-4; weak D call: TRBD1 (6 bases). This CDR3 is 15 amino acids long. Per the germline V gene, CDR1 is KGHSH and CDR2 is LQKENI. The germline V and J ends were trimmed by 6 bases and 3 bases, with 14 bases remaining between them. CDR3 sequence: CASSHYKGANEKLFF. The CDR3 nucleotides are TGTGCCAGCTCGCATTACAAGGGGGCTAATGAAAAACTGTTTTTT.

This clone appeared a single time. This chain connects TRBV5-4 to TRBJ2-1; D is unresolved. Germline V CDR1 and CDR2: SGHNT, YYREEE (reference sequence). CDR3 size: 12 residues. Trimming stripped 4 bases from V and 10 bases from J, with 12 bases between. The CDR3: CASSQELNEQFF. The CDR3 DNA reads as TGTGCCAGCAGCCAAGAATTAAACGAGCAGTTCTTC.

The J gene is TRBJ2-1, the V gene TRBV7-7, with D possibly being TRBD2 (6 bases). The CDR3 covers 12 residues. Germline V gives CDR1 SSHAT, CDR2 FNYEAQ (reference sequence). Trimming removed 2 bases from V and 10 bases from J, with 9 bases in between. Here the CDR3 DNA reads TGTGCCAGCAGCTTAAATGGGGGGGAGCAGTTCTTC. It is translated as CASSLNGGEQFF.

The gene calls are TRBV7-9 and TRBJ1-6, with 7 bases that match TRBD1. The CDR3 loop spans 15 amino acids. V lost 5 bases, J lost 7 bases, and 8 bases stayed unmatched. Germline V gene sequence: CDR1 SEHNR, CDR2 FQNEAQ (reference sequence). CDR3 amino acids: CASSPGQIPNSPLHF. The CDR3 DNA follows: TGTGCCAGCAGCCCGGGACAGATCCCGAATTCACCCCTCCACTTT.

The CDR3 loop reads CASSSGGLAGQETQYF. The DNA of the CDR3 is TGTGCCAGCAGCTCCGGGGGACTAGCGGGGCAAGAGACCCAGTACTTC. The chain joins TRBV13 to TRBJ2-5, with TRBD2 matching 13 bases. Per the germline V gene, CDR1 is PRHDT and CDR2 is FYEKMQ (reference sequence). The CDR3 totals 16 residues. Losses at the gene ends were 4 bases for V and 2 bases for J; bases not matched to a gene: 4.

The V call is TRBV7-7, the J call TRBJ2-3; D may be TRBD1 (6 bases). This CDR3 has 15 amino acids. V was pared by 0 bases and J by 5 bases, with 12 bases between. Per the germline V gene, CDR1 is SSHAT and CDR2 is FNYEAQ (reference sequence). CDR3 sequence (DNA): TGTGCCAGCAGCTTAGCTCCACAGGGTAGAGATACGCAGTATTTT. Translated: CASSLAPQGRDTQYF.

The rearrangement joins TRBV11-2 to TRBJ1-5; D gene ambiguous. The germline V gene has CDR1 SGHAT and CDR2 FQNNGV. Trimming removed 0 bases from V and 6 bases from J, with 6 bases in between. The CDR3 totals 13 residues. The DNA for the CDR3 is TGTGCCAGCAGCTTAGATCTAAGTCAGCCCCAGCATTTT. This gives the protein CASSLDLSQPQHF.

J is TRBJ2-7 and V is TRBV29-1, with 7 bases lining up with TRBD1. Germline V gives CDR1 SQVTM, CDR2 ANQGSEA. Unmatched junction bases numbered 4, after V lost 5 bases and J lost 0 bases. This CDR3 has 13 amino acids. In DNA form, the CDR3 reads TGCAGCGTTAACAGGGGTGACTCCTACGAGCAGTACTTC. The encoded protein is CSVNRGDSYEQYF.

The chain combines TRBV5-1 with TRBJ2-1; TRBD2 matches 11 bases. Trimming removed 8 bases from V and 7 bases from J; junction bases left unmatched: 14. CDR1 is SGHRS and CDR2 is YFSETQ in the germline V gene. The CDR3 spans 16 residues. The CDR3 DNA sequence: TGCGCCAGTGCTCGCAGCCTGGGACTAGCGGAGAATGAGCAGTTCTTC. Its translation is CASARSLGLAENEQFF.

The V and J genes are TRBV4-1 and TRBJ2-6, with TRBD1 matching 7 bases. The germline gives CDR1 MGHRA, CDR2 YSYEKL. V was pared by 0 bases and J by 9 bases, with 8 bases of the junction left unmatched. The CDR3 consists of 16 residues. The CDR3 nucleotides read TGCGCCAGCAGCCAAGATCGAGACAGGGTCTTCAACGTCCTGACTTTC. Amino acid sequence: CASSQDRDRVFNVLTF.

CDR3 nucleotides: TGTGCCAGCAGCTTGGACGGGGGATCCACTGAAGCTTTCTTT. Encoded protein: CASSLDGGSTEAFF. V usage is TRBV5-5 and J usage is TRBJ1-1; TRBD1 might be the D (5 bases). The length of the CDR3 is 14 residues. Trimming left V 0 bases short and J 4 bases short, with 10 bases between. Germline V gene sequence: CDR1 SGHKS, CDR2 YYEKEE (reference sequence).

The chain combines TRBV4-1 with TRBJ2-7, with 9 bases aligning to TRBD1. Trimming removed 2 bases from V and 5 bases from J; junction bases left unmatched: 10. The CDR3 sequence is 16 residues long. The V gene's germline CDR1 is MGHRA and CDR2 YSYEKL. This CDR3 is CASSQSPGTGYNEQYF. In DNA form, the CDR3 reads TGCGCCAGCAGCCAATCACCGGGGACAGGGTATAACGAGCAGTACTTC.

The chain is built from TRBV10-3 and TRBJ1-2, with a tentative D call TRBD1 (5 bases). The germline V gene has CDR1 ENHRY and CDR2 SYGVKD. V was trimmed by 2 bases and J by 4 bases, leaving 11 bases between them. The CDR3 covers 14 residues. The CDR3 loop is CAISELQDSYGYTF. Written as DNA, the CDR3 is TGTGCCATCAGTGAGCTACAGGACTCCTATGGCTACACCTTC.

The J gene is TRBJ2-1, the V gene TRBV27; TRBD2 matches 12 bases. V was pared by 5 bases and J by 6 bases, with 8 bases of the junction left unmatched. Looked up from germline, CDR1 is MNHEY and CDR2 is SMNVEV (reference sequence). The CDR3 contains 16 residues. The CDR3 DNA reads TGTGCCAGCAGTCCTACCCCTAGCGGGGGGGTCAATGAGCAGTTCTTC. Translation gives CASSPTPSGGVNEQFF.

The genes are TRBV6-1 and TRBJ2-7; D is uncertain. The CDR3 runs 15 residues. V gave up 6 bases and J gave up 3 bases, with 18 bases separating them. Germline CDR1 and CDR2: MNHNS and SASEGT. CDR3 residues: CASRPSRNLNYEQYF. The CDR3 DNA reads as TGTGCCAGCAGGCCCTCCCGCAATTTGAACTACGAGCAGTACTTC.

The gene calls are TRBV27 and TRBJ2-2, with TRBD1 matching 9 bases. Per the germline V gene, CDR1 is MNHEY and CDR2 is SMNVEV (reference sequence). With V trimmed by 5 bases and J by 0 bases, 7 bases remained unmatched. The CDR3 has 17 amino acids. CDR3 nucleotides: TGTGCCAGCAGTCCGGGGACAGGGCTCGCGAACACCGGGGAGCTGTTTTTT. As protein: CASSPGTGLANTGELFF.

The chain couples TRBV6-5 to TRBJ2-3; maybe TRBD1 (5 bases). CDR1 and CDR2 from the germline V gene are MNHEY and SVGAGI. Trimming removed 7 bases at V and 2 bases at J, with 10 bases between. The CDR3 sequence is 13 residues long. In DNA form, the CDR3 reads TGTGCCAGCAAGGGGTCGAACACAGATACGCAGTATTTT. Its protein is CASKGSNTDTQYF.

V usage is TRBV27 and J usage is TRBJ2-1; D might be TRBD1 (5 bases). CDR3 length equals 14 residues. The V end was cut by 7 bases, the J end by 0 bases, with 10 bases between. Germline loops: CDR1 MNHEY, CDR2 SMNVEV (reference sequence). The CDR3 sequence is CASNKGSSYNEQFF. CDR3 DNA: TGTGCCAGCAACAAGGGGTCCTCCTACAATGAGCAGTTCTTC.

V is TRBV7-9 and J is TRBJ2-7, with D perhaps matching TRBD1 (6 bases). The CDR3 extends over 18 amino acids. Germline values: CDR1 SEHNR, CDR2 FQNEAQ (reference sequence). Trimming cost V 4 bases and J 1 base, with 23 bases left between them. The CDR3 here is CASSSYPRQVAESYEQYF. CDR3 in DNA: TGTGCCAGCAGCTCCTATCCGAGACAGGTCGCAGAATCCTACGAGCAGTACTTC.